A selection of T cell receptor beta chains follows, all from one sample in a study of response to subunit inactivated influenza vaccine. Each CDR3 protein is one row after TCRdb ran MiXCR on the RT-PCR reads. The sample yields 700,000 to 900,000 distinct CDR3 sequences, 21% seen once. The source was PBMCs from blood, collected roughly 5 days after vaccination. These receptor sequences come from a man aged 50 to 59 who received an inactivated influenza vaccine. Both conserved end residues are part of each CDR3. The D gene is left open where the match is weak. A clone size is listed for some rows: how often the clone was seen (once, few, many), or a class if it is expanded.

few | TRBD2 | TRBJ2-7 | TRBV20-1 | TGCAGTGCTAGTACCCCTAGCGGGAGGGTCAACGAGCAGTACTTC | CSASTPSGRVNEQYF
few | NA | TRBJ2-3 | TRBV28 | TGTGCCAGCAGTGCTCCGGGACGGCGGCGGAATACGCAGTATTTT | CASSAPGRRRNTQYF
NA | NA | TRBJ1-1 | TRBV5-1 | TGCGCCAGCGGTGACAGCTACACTGAAGCTTTCTTT | CASGDSYTEAFF
NA | TRBD2 | TRBJ2-3 | TRBV20-1 | TGCAGTGCTAGAGATCAACGACTAGCGGGCACAGATACGCAGTATTTT | CSARDQRLAGTDTQYF
few | TRBD1 | TRBJ2-2 | TRBV5-8 | TGTGCCAGCAGCTTGGTCGGGCGACAGGGGGCCAGGACCGGGGAGCTGTTTTTT | CASSLVGRQGARTGELFF
NA | NA | TRBJ2-3 | TRBV7-7 | TGTGCCAGCAAACAGGGCGAGGATACGCAGTATTTT | CASKQGEDTQYF
NA | TRBD1 | TRBJ1-2 | TRBV12-3/TRBV12-4 | TGTGCCAGCAGTTTTGGGACAGGTGCTAACTATGGCTACACCTTC | CASSFGTGANYGYTF
NA | NA | TRBJ2-3 | TRBV12-3/TRBV12-4 | TGTGCCAGCAGCCAATCACTAGAATCAGATACGCAGTATTTT | CASSQSLESDTQYF
NA | NA | TRBJ2-7 | TRBV5-1 | TGCGCCAGCAGCTTGGACGGGGGATCCCACTACGAGCAGTACTTC | CASSLDGGSHYEQYF
NA | TRBD2 | TRBJ2-4 | TRBV6-1 | TGTGCCAGCAGCACGGGGGGGGCGGCCAAAAACATTCAGTACTTC | CASSTGGAAKNIQYF
many | NA | TRBJ2-3 | TRBV12-3/TRBV12-4 | TGTGCCAGCAGTCCCGACAGCCTACGGACAGATACGCAGTATTTT | CASSPDSLRTDTQYF
NA | TRBD2 | TRBJ2-1 | TRBV4-3 | TGCGCCAGCAGCCAACGACTAGCGGCCTACAATGAGCAGTTCTTC | CASSQRLAAYNEQFF
few | TRBD2 | TRBJ2-1 | TRBV12-3/TRBV12-4 | TGTGCCAGCAACGTAGCGGGGGGGCGGCATGAGCAGTTCTTC | CASNVAGGRHEQFF
NA | NA | TRBJ1-2 | TRBV12-3/TRBV12-4 | TGTGCCAGCAGTTTGGCCGACAGAAACTATGGCTACACCTTC | CASSLADRNYGYTF
NA | NA | TRBJ2-3 | TRBV12-3/TRBV12-4 | TGTGCCAGCAGTTTAACCCCTAGGCCCGATACGCAGTATTTT | CASSLTPRPDTQYF
few | TRBD1 | TRBJ2-5 | TRBV5-1 | TGCGCCAGCAGTTCCACAGGGGAAAGATCCCAAGAGACCCAGTACTTC | CASSSTGERSQETQYF
few | TRBD1 | TRBJ2-1 | TRBV5-1 | TGCGCCAGCAGCTGGACCGGACAGGGGAACAATGAGCAGTTCTTC | CASSWTGQGNNEQFF
many | NA | TRBJ2-1 | TRBV12-3/TRBV12-4 | TGTGCCAGCAGCTACTCTGTTGGTGAGCAGTTCTTC | CASSYSVGEQFF
few | TRBD1 | TRBJ2-2 | TRBV5-1 | TGCGCCAGCAGCCACGGGACAGCGAACACCGGGGAGCTGTTTTTT | CASSHGTANTGELFF
few | TRBD2 | TRBJ2-3 | TRBV20-1 | TGCAGTGCTGAGAGCCAGCGGGGGGGCACAGATACGCAGTATTTT | CSAESQRGGTDTQYF
NA | NA | TRBJ1-4 | TRBV4-1 | TGCGCCAGCAGCCACGAGCGCGGTGAAAAACTGTTTTTT | CASSHERGEKLFF
few | NA | TRBJ1-5 | TRBV9 | TGTGCCAGCAGCGTAGGACCCTCAGGGAATCAGCCCCAGCATTTT | CASSVGPSGNQPQHF
NA | TRBD1 | TRBJ2-1 | TRBV2 | TGTGCCAGCAGTGATGGGACAGCGACGACTCACGATGAGCAGTTCTTC | CASSDGTATTHDEQFF
NA | TRBD1 | TRBJ2-7 | TRBV10-3 | TGTGCCATCAGTGAACCTACCCGGGACAGGGTCTACGAGCAGTACTTC | CAISEPTRDRVYEQYF
few | NA | TRBJ2-1 | TRBV19 | TGTGCCAGTACCTTGGGTCTCTCCTACAATGAGCAGTTCTTC | CASTLGLSYNEQFF
NA | NA | TRBJ2-1 | TRBV12-3/TRBV12-4 | TGTGCCAGCAGTTTAGCATTCGCTACCAATGAGCAGTTCTTC | CASSLAFATNEQFF
NA | TRBD1 | TRBJ2-7 | TRBV20-1 | TGCAGTGCTACTAGGACAGGGGGGCGTTACGAGCAGTACTTC | CSATRTGGRYEQYF
NA | NA | TRBJ2-3 | TRBV7-9 | TGTGCCAGCAGCTTGGGGGCCCCTCGCACAGATACGCAGTATTTT | CASSLGAPRTDTQYF
few | TRBD1 | TRBJ1-2 | TRBV28 | TGTGCCAGCAGATCTCAGGACAGGGATGGAATCAACTATGGCTACACCTTC | CASRSQDRDGINYGYTF
NA | TRBD2 | TRBJ2-1 | TRBV4-3 | TGCGCCAGCAGCCAAGGACTAGCGTCGAGCTCCTACAATGAGCAGTTCTTC | CASSQGLASSSYNEQFF
NA | NA | TRBJ2-5 | TRBV7-2 | TGTGCCAGCAGCTTAGAGCACAGGGCTTTCGATTTGGAGACCCAGTACTTC | CASSLEHRAFDLETQYF
NA | TRBD1 | TRBJ1-2 | TRBV5-1 | TGCGCCAGCAGCCTCTCCCCCGAGACAGGGAATGGCTACACCTTC | CASSLSPETGNGYTF
NA | TRBD1 | TRBJ2-5 | TRBV9 | TGTGCCAGCAGCGTAGCAGGGGGCTCAGAGACCCAGTACTTC | CASSVAGGSETQYF